Shown below are 18 T cell receptor beta chains from a single sample sequenced in a study of T cells after yellow fever vaccination. TCRdb ran MiXCR on the 5' RACE reads and lists one entry per CDR3 protein. The sample gives hundreds of thousands of distinct CDR3 sequences, less than 20% of which show up once; 15% to 20% is in the top ten. Sequenced material: PBMCs, taken more than 4 days after the first yellow fever vaccination. These receptors were collected from a man between 18 and 35 years old who received the YFV17D yellow fever vaccine.

Only a few counts were recorded for this clonotype. This chain uses TRBV18 with TRBJ2-7; D possibly corresponds to TRBD2 (6 bases). The germline CDR1 and CDR2 sequences are KGHSH and LQKENI. The CDR3 is made up of 13 amino acids. Trimming pared 2 bases from V and 3 bases from J, leaving 8 bases between. CDR3 nucleotide sequence: TGTGCCAGCTCACCATGGGAGGACTACGAGCAGTACTTC. Amino acid sequence: CASSPWEDYEQYF.

There are a few counts of this clonotype. The V and J genes are TRBV30 and TRBJ1-2; D is perhaps TRBD1 (6 bases). The CDR3 contains 11 residues. Germline V gives CDR1 GTSNPN, CDR2 SVGIG (reference sequence). Deletions cut 6 bases from V and 8 bases from J, with 13 bases between. CDR3 residues: CACDWGGGYTF. CDR3 bases: TGTGCCTGCGATTGGGGGGGCGGCTACACCTTC. The complete variable domain, with remaining parts taken from reference TRBV30 and TRBJ1-2, reads SQTIHQWPATLVQPVGSPLSLECTVEGTSNPNLYWYRQAAGRGLQLLFYSVGIGQISSEVPQNLSASRPQDRQFILSSKKLLLSDSGFYLCACDWGGGYTFGSGTRLTVV.

This rearrangement joins TRBV6-5 to TRBJ2-7; 12 bases are shared with TRBD2. V lost 4 bases and J lost 3; bases outside the gene matches: 4. Looked up from germline, CDR1 is MNHEY and CDR2 is SVGAGI. The CDR3 loop spans 15 amino acids. CDR3 protein: CASSLRTSGVYEQYF. The DNA for the CDR3 is TGTGCCAGCAGTTTGAGGACTAGCGGGGTCTACGAGCAGTACTTC.

The sample holds a few counts of this clonotype. J is TRBJ2-7 and V is TRBV4-2, with a possible D match to TRBD2 (6 bases). The V gene lost 0 bases and the J gene lost 6 bases, with 12 bases spanning the gap. Germline loops: CDR1 LGHNA, CDR2 YNFKEQ. The CDR3 runs to 14 residues. The CDR3 spells CASSQEGGPGEQYF. CDR3 sequence (DNA): TGTGCCAGCAGCCAAGAAGGAGGGCCGGGCGAGCAGTACTTC.

The rearrangement uses TRBV4-2 and TRBJ2-1, with no clear D. CDR1 is LGHNA, CDR2 YNFKEQ, per germline. The CDR3 runs 13 residues. The V and J ends lost 0 bases and 10 bases respectively, with 10 bases between them. The CDR3 DNA reads as TGTGCCAGCAGCCAAGATGCCGGCAGGGAGCAGTTCTTC. Protein: CASSQDAGREQFF.

This rearrangement joins TRBV20-1 to TRBJ2-7, with 10 bases identical to TRBD1. The CDR3 length is 13 residues. V lost 2 bases to trimming and J lost 7 bases; unmatched junction nucleotides: 5. Germline lookup yields CDR1 DFQATT and CDR2 SNEGSKA (reference sequence). CDR3 coding DNA: TGCAGTGCTAGATGGGACAGGGGTAGGGAGCAGTACTTC. Translating it yields CSARWDRGREQYF.

The chain links TRBV21-1 to TRBJ2-7; no check of the table's D call, TRBD2, against the DNA was made. TRBV21-1 is noted as a pseudogene. The CDR3 is 16 residues long. The CDR3 protein is CARNRGQGTPTYEQYF. For the CDR3, the DNA is TGTGCCAGAAATCGTGGACAGGGCACTCCCACCTACGAGCAGTACTTC.

This clonotype was seen only a few times. The CDR3 bases are TGTGCCAGCAGCGTAAATCCTGGGAATGAGCAGTTCTTC. The encoded protein is CASSVNPGNEQFF. The V gene is TRBV9, the J gene TRBJ2-1; D is uncertain. Germline loops: CDR1 SGDLS, CDR2 YYNGEE. The CDR3 loop spans 13 amino acids. Trimming removed 1 base from V and 7 bases from J, with 9 bases in between.

This clonotype was detected a few times. CDR3 bases: TGTGCCAGCAGTGAAGTTCGTGCTGGGGCCAACGTCCTGACTTTC. As protein: CASSEVRAGANVLTF. V usage is TRBV25-1 and J usage is TRBJ2-6; no reliable D call. V was trimmed by 2 bases and J by 2 bases, leaving 7 bases between them. CDR1 and CDR2 from the germline V gene are MGHDK and SYGVNS. CDR3 length: 15 residues.

V is TRBV7-2 and J is TRBJ2-5; 13 bases are shared with TRBD2. J was trimmed by 3 bases and V by 5 bases; bases with no gene match: 6. The CDR3 runs to 16 residues. The germline V gene has CDR1 SGHTA and CDR2 FQGNSA. This chain's CDR3 is CASSPGLAGAEETQYF. The CDR3 nucleotides read TGTGCCAGCAGCCCAGGACTAGCGGGGGCCGAAGAGACCCAGTACTTC.

A few counts support this clonotype. This chain links TRBV25-1 with TRBJ2-1, with D tentatively TRBD1 (5 bases). Germline V CDR1 and CDR2: MGHDK, SYGVNS. The CDR3 contains 13 residues. Trimming left V 4 bases short and J 9 bases short, with 13 bases between. Here the CDR3 DNA reads TGTGCCAGCAGTGGAAATTTAGGGGCTGAGCAGTTCTTC. This codes for CASSGNLGAEQFF.

This clonotype was counted a single time. A junction boundary mismatches the germline segment, possibly from a read error. In nucleotides, the CDR3 is TGTGCCAGCAGCCAAGACGGAGGTCTCTCCTCCAATGAGCAGTTCTTC. This encodes CASSQDGGLSSNEQFF. J is TRBJ2-1 and V is TRBV14; tentatively, D is TRBD2 (5 bases). CDR3 size: 16 residues. In germline, CDR1 is SGHDN, CDR2 FVKESK.

V and J are TRBV4-1 and TRBJ1-1; D possibly corresponds to TRBD1 (5 bases). From germline, CDR1 is MGHRA and CDR2 YSYEKL. This CDR3 contains 14 residues. V shed 3 bases and J shed 3 bases, with 11 bases lying between them. CDR3 coding DNA: TGCGCCAGCAGCCAGACACAGGTTGACACTGAAGCTTTCTTT. Residues: CASSQTQVDTEAFF.

In this sample, this clonotype turned up a few times. The rearrangement links TRBV6-1 to TRBJ2-7; D may be TRBD1 (6 bases). The germline V and J ends were trimmed by 6 bases and 7 bases, with 22 bases remaining between them. CDR3 length: 15 residues. CDR1 is MNHNS and CDR2 is SASEGT in the germline V gene. The CDR3 region has the DNA TGTGCCAGCAGCGAGACGTCCAACAGGGTTCGGGAGCAGTACTTC. Amino acid sequence: CASSETSNRVREQYF.

The table lists this clonotype with a few counts. V gene TRBV5-1 combines with J gene TRBJ2-5; TRBD1 agrees at 7 bases. The CDR3 consists of 16 residues. Germline CDR1 SGHRS, CDR2 YFSETQ. Germline trimming cut 4 bases from V and 3 bases from J; bases unmatched to any gene: 12. This chain's CDR3 is CASSDPTGAVEETQYF. For the CDR3, the DNA is TGCGCCAGCAGCGACCCAACAGGGGCGGTAGAAGAGACCCAGTACTTC.

The chain recombines TRBV5-4 with TRBJ2-3, with 7 bases lining up with TRBD1. The CDR3 spans 15 residues. Germline trimming cut 1 base from V and 6 bases from J; bases unmatched to any gene: 8. Germline assignment: CDR1 SGHNT and CDR2 YYREEE (reference sequence). The CDR3 protein is CASSLLTGRLDTQYF. The CDR3 nucleotides read TGTGCCAGCAGCTTGCTGACAGGGCGGTTGGATACGCAGTATTTT.

Many counts were recorded for this clonotype. The chain carries TRBV12-3 or TRBV12-4 and TRBJ1-3; a weak D match, TRBD1 (6 bases). V dropped 2 bases and J dropped 0 bases, with 14 bases sitting between them. The CDR3 length is 17 residues. CDR3 nucleotides: TGTGCCAGCAGTTTATCACAGGGAGGGCTCTCTGGAAACACCATATATTTT. Translation gives CASSLSQGGLSGNTIYF.

This clonotype was seen a few times. The chain couples TRBV6-2 or TRBV6-3 to TRBJ2-7; possible D gene TRBD1, 6 bases. V lost 8 bases and J lost 0, with 14 bases in between. This CDR3 region has 14 residues. In germline, CDR1 is MNHEY, CDR2 SVGEGT. The CDR3 is CASGPQGLSYEQYV. The CDR3 nucleotides are TGTGCCAGCGGGCCTCAGGGGCTCTCCTACGAGCAGTACGTC.